These 26 T cell receptor beta chains were sequenced from one sample in a study of OX40 agonist ivuxolimab in advanced cancers. Sequencing was performed with immunoSEQ multiplex PCR; in TCRdb, only in-frame clones are kept and a portion is missing. This table has about 44,000 clones, roughly 86% appearing once. The source was CD4+ or CD8+ T cells sorted from blood, collected in a trial of the OX40 agonist ivuxolimab. Receptors originate from an adult with an advanced solid tumor such as melanoma, head and neck, liver or kidney cancer.

The gene calls are TRBV14 and TRBJ1-5; D remains ambiguous. V lost 3 bases and J lost 7, with 10 bases in between. The CDR3 has 13 residues. CDR1 and CDR2 (germline): SGHDN, FVKESK. The CDR3 loop is CASSQGLEQPQHF. The CDR3 nucleotides read TGTGCCAGCAGCCAGGGGTTAGAGCAGCCCCAGCATTTT.

In its sample, this clone was seen once. Relative to the germline gene, one junction end is altered; a read error may explain this. The J gene is TRBJ2-5, the V gene TRBV25-1; D unclear. From germline, CDR1 is MGHDK and CDR2 SYGVNS. The CDR3 contains 14 residues. CDR3 residues: CASSEVKDQETQYF. In nucleotides, the CDR3 is TGTGCCAGCAGTGAAGTCAAGGACCAGGAGACCCAGTACTTC.

The V call is TRBV10-3, the J call TRBJ2-1, with 12 bases aligning to TRBD2. The trim removed 8 bases at V and 5 bases at J, leaving 4 bases unmatched. Germline values: CDR1 ENHRY, CDR2 SYGVKD. This CDR3 spans 14 amino acids. The CDR3 is CAIRTSGANNEQFF. The CDR3 DNA is TGTGCCATCCGGACTAGCGGGGCCAACAATGAGCAGTTCTTC.

The chain carries TRBV10-3 and TRBJ1-3; the D gene is possibly TRBD1 (6 bases). The CDR3 loop spans 14 amino acids. Germline loops: CDR1 ENHRY, CDR2 SYGVKD. Trimming pared 4 bases from V and 2 bases from J, leaving 9 bases between. The chain's CDR3 is CAISGWGPGNTIYF. In DNA, the CDR3 is TGTGCCATCAGTGGGTGGGGGCCTGGAAACACCATATATTTT.

The chain couples TRBV28 to TRBJ2-3; D is unclear. This CDR3 spans 12 amino acids. Germline V lookup: CDR1 MDHEN, CDR2 SYDVKM. V was clipped by 2 bases and J by 0 bases, with 0 bases between them. This CDR3 reads CASSLSTDTQYF. The CDR3 region has the DNA TGTGCCAGCAGTTTAAGCACAGATACGCAGTATTTT. Looking up the rest from reference TRBV28 and TRBJ2-3 gives the full variable domain: DVKVTQSSRYLVKRTGEKVFLECVQDMDHENMFWYRQDPGLGLRLIYFSYDVKMKEKGDIPEGYSVSREKKERFSLILESASTNQTSMYLCASSLSTDTQYFGPGTRLTVL.

This clone occurred once. The rearrangement joins TRBV6-1 to TRBJ2-7; TRBD1 aligns across 10 bases. The CDR3 totals 15 residues. Per germline, CDR1 MNHNS and CDR2 SASEGT. V lost 4 bases, J lost 6 bases, and 9 bases stayed unmatched. The CDR3 nucleotides are TGTGCCAGCAGTGGAACCGGGACAGGGGTTTTCGAGCAGTACTTC. Amino acids: CASSGTGTGVFEQYF.

V gene TRBV5-6 combines with J gene TRBJ2-2; D is unclear. The CDR3 runs to 16 residues. Trimming stripped 0 bases from V and 3 bases from J, with 12 bases between. The germline V gene encodes CDR1 SGHDT and CDR2 YYEEEE. CDR3 region: CASSLVEGIYTGELFF. DNA for the CDR3: TGTGCCAGCAGCTTGGTCGAAGGGATCTACACCGGGGAGCTGTTTTTT.

The rearrangement uses TRBV27 and TRBJ1-1; unclear D gene. This CDR3 is built from 13 residues. Trimming pared 3 bases from V and 3 bases from J, leaving 8 bases between. CDR1 and CDR2 (germline): MNHEY, SMNVEV (reference sequence). The CDR3 here is CASSFDRHTEAFF. CDR3 coding DNA: TGTGCCAGCAGTTTTGATAGACACACTGAAGCTTTCTTT.

The chain combines TRBV27 with TRBJ2-7, with D maybe TRBD1 (8 bases). Deletions cut 3 bases from V and 4 bases from J, with 16 bases between. CDR1 and CDR2 from the germline V gene are MNHEY and SMNVEV (reference sequence). There are 15 residues in the CDR3. The CDR3 nucleotides read TGTGCCAGCAGTTTCCTCACAGGGGGGGTTTACGAGCAGTACTTC. Its translation is CASSFLTGGVYEQYF.

The chain is built from TRBV4-1 and TRBJ2-3, with D perhaps TRBD1 or TRBD2 (5 bases each). The germline CDR1 and CDR2 sequences are MGHRA and YSYEKL. The CDR3 is 15 amino acids. V was cut by 2 bases and J by 4 bases, with 13 bases left in between. The CDR3 spells CASSQTGGPPDTQYF. The CDR3 nucleotides are TGCGCCAGCAGCCAAACAGGAGGTCCCCCAGATACGCAGTATTTT.

This clone was seen just once. V and J are TRBV2 and TRBJ1-1; possibly TRBD1 for D (5 bases). Trimming stripped 6 bases from V and 8 bases from J, with 19 bases between. This CDR3 region has 14 residues. Germline loops: CDR1 SNHLY, CDR2 FYNNEI. CDR3 bases: TGTGCCAGCAGCGGTCATCGGGGGGTCGCCGAAGCTTTCTTT. Its translation is CASSGHRGVAEAFF. The whole variable domain, remainder taken from reference TRBV2 and TRBJ1-1, is EPEVTQTPSHQVTQMGQEVILRCVPISNHLYFYWYRQILGQKVEFLVSFYNNEISEKSEIFDDQFSVERPDGSNFTLKIRSTKLEDSAMYFCASSGHRGVAEAFFGQGTRLTVV.

V usage is TRBV2 and J usage is TRBJ2-4; no firm D call. Germline assignment: CDR1 SNHLY and CDR2 FYNNEI. The CDR3 totals 14 residues. Deletions cut 8 bases from V and 3 bases from J, with 14 bases between. The CDR3 is CASVPEWGKNIQYF. The CDR3 DNA follows: TGTGCCAGCGTCCCGGAATGGGGCAAAAACATTCAGTACTTC.

The chain combines TRBV5-1 with TRBJ1-1, with a tentative D call TRBD1 (5 bases). Germline V lookup: CDR1 SGHRS, CDR2 YFSETQ. The CDR3 loop spans 14 amino acids. Trimming stripped 4 bases from V and 1 base from J, with 11 bases between. The CDR3 protein is CASSAKTENTEAFF. In nucleotides, the CDR3 is TGCGCCAGCAGCGCCAAGACAGAGAACACTGAAGCTTTCTTT.

As regards this clone: One base away lies a much larger clone, so this may be a sequencing read error. The chain uses TRBV5-8 and TRBJ2-7; D gene uncertain. The germline CDR1 and CDR2 sequences are SGHTS and YDEGEE. This CDR3 region has 11 residues. V lost 2 bases and J lost 0, with 0 bases in between. CDR3 in amino acids: CASSFSYEQYF. The CDR3 DNA sequence: TGTGCCAGCAGCTTCTCCTACGAGCAGTACTTC.

The chain employs TRBV13 and TRBJ1-2; tentative D call: TRBD1 (5 bases). Trimming took off 7 bases at V and 0 bases at J, with 12 bases between the two ends. This CDR3 comprises 14 residues. Germline V lookup: CDR1 PRHDT, CDR2 FYEKMQ (reference sequence). CDR3 DNA sequence: TGTGCCAGCACCTCAGGGCAACCTAACTATGGCTACACCTTC. Encoded protein: CASTSGQPNYGYTF.

The chain has TRBV28 and TRBJ2-3; D ambiguous. Trimming left V 6 bases short and J 0 bases short, with 7 bases between. The germline gives CDR1 MDHEN, CDR2 SYDVKM. The CDR3 consists of 13 residues. The DNA for the CDR3 is TGTGCCAGCAGACCACCCAGCACAGATACGCAGTATTTT. This encodes CASRPPSTDTQYF.

As DNA, the CDR3 is TGTGCCAGTAGTATAACTAGCGGGGGTTGGACAGATACGCAGTATTTT. It codes for CASSITSGGWTDTQYF. The rearrangement uses TRBV19 and TRBJ2-3, with 11 bases aligning to TRBD2. V trimming: 2 bases; J trimming: 3 bases; junction bases outside the gene matches: 4. The CDR3 extends over 16 amino acids. The germline V gene has CDR1 LNHDA and CDR2 SQIVND (reference sequence).

DNA for the CDR3: TGTGCCTGCGAACAGGGTATTAGCGCAGATACGCAGTATTTT. Amino acids: CACEQGISADTQYF. V usage is TRBV9 and J usage is TRBJ2-3; a possible D gene is TRBD1 (6 bases). Germline CDR1 reads SGDLS; CDR2 reads YYNGEE. The CDR3 sequence is 14 residues long. Deletions cut 10 bases from V and 4 bases from J, with 19 bases between. Supplemented by reference TRBV9 and TRBJ2-3, the full variable domain reads DSGVTQTPKHLITATGQRVTLRCSPRSGDLSVYWYQQSLDQGLQFLIQYYNGEERAKGNILERFSAQQFPDLHSELNLSSLELGDSALYFCACEQGISADTQYFGPGTRLTVL.

V and J are TRBV6-5 and TRBJ1-3; perhaps TRBD1 as D (5 bases). This CDR3 contains 16 residues. The germline CDR1 and CDR2 sequences are MNHEY and SVGAGI. Trimming left V 2 bases short and J 0 bases short, with 11 bases between. The CDR3 coding sequence is TGTGCCAGCAGTTACGGGGGGACGGACTCTGGAAACACCATATATTTT. Residues: CASSYGGTDSGNTIYF.

The V gene is TRBV12-5, the J gene TRBJ1-2; TRBD1 aligns across 7 bases. Unmatched junction bases numbered 9, after V lost 6 bases and J lost 8 bases. The CDR3 is 13 amino acids. Looked up from germline, CDR1 is LGHNT and CDR2 is FRNRAP. CDR3 nucleotide sequence: TGTGCTAGTGGACTTGACAGGGCGACCGGCTACACCTTC. It translates to CASGLDRATGYTF.

Only one count was recorded for this clone. The chain combines TRBV5-4 with TRBJ2-6, with 7 bases fitting TRBD1. CDR3 size: 18 residues. The V segment lost 4 bases and the J segment 0 bases; nucleotides outside the gene matches: 10. Per the germline V gene, CDR1 is SGHNT and CDR2 is YYREEE (reference sequence). The CDR3 coding sequence is TGTGCCAGCAGCATCAAGACAGGGACGCGCTCTGGGGCCAACGTCCTGACTTTC. As protein: CASSIKTGTRSGANVLTF. Full variable domain (rest looked up from reference TRBV5-4 and TRBJ2-6): ETGVTQSPTHLIKTRGQQVTLRCSSQSGHNTVSWYQQALGQGPQFIFQYYREEENGRGNFPPRFSGLQFPNYSSELNVNALELDDSALYLCASSIKTGTRSGANVLTFGAGSRLTVL.

The chain recombines TRBV6-4 with TRBJ1-1; D is unresolved. The V gene lost 8 bases and the J gene lost 7 bases, with 11 bases spanning the gap. Germline CDR1 MRHNA, CDR2 SNTAGT. The CDR3 covers 11 residues. CDR3 protein: CASRFGGEAFF. The CDR3 DNA reads as TGTGCCAGCCGTTTTGGAGGTGAAGCTTTCTTT.

This clone has a handful of counts. The chain is built from TRBV5-4 and TRBJ2-1; D might be TRBD1 (7 bases). This CDR3 contains 15 residues. The V end lost 0 bases, the J end lost 4 bases, and 11 bases lay between the germline ends. From germline, CDR1 is SGHNT and CDR2 YYREEE (reference sequence). CDR3: CASSLGQGGYNEQFF. The CDR3 nucleotides are TGTGCCAGCAGCTTGGGGCAGGGGGGATACAATGAGCAGTTCTTC.

Regarding this clone: The junction does not match germline at one end; this may be a read error. The rearrangement joins TRBV28 to TRBJ2-7; D might be TRBD1 or TRBD2, each matching 5 bases. The germline CDR1 and CDR2 sequences are MDHEN and SYDVKM. CDR3 length equals 14 residues. CDR3 sequence (DNA): TGTGCCAGCAGGGGGACGGGCGGATTCTACGGGCAGTACTTC. Its translation: CASRGTGGFYGQYF. Supplemented by reference TRBV28 and TRBJ2-7, the full variable domain reads DVKVTQSSRYLVKRTGEKVFLECVQDMDHENMFWYRQDPGLGLRLIYFSYDVKMKEKGDIPEGYSVSREKKERFSLILESASTNQTSMYLCASRGTGGFYGQYFGPGTRLTVT.

The gene calls are TRBV30 and TRBJ2-3; perhaps TRBD2 as D (5 bases). Trimming took 5 bases from V and 3 from J, leaving 15 bases between them. Germline CDR1 and CDR2: GTSNPN and SVGIG (reference sequence). There are 14 residues in the CDR3. In DNA, the CDR3 is TGTGCCTGGGGGGTGTCCGGGGTGACAGATACGCAGTATTTT. Its protein product is CAWGVSGVTDTQYF.

In its sample, this clone was seen a few times. The genes are TRBV9 and TRBJ1-5; 7 bases align to TRBD1. The CDR3 consists of 13 residues. Trimming at V came to 0 bases and at J to 7 bases, leaving 1 base not matched to a gene. Germline CDR1 is SGDLS and CDR2 is YYNGEE. CDR3 residues: CASSVEGQQPQHF. Here the CDR3 DNA reads TGTGCCAGCAGCGTAGAGGGACAGCAGCCCCAGCATTTT.